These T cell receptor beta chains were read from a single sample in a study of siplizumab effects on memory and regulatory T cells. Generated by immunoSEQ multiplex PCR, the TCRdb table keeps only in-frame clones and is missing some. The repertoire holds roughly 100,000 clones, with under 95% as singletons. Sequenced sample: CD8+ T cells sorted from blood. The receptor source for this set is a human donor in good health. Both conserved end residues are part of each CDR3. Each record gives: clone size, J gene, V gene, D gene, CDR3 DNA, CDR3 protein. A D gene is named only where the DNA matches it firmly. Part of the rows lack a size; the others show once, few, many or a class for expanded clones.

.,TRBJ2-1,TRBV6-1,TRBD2,TGTGCCAGCAGTCCTAGCGGAACATCCTACAATGAGCAGTTCTTC,CASSPSGTSYNEQFF
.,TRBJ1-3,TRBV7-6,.,TGTGCCAGCAGCTTAGGCAGAGGTCACTCTGGAAACACCATATATTTT,CASSLGRGHSGNTIYF
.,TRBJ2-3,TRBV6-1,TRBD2,TGTGCCAGCAGTGAATTTGTTCTAGCGGAGAGAGGCCTTAGCACAGATACGCAGTATTTT,CASSEFVLAERGLSTDTQYF
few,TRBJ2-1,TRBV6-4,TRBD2,TGTGCCAGCAGTGATAGCGGGAGCTCCTACAATGAGCAGTTCTTC,CASSDSGSSYNEQFF
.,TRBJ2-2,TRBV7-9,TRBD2,TGTGCCAGCAGCAGACGATCGGGGGGAATGGACACCGGGGAGCTGTTTTTT,CASSRRSGGMDTGELFF
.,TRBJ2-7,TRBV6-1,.,TGTGCCAGCAGTACCCTTGAGTCCTACGAGCAGTACTTC,CASSTLESYEQYF
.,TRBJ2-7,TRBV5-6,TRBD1,TGTGCCAGCAGCCCCGGGACAGGACACTACGAGCAGTACTTC,CASSPGTGHYEQYF
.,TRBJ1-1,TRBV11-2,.,TGTGCCAGCAGCTTAGCTGTAGGGGCGGCCACTGAAGCTTTCTTT,CASSLAVGAATEAFF
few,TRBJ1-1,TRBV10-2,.,TGCGCCAGCAGTGAGTCGGATCTGGCAGAGAACACTGAAGCTTTCTTT,CASSESDLAENTEAFF
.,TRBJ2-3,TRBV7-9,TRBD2,TGTGCCAGCAGCTCACCCATAGCGGGAGGGAGCACAGATACGCAGTATTTT,CASSSPIAGGSTDTQYF
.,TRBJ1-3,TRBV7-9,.,TGTGCCAGCAGCTTACCCGATGGAAACACCATATATTTT,CASSLPDGNTIYF